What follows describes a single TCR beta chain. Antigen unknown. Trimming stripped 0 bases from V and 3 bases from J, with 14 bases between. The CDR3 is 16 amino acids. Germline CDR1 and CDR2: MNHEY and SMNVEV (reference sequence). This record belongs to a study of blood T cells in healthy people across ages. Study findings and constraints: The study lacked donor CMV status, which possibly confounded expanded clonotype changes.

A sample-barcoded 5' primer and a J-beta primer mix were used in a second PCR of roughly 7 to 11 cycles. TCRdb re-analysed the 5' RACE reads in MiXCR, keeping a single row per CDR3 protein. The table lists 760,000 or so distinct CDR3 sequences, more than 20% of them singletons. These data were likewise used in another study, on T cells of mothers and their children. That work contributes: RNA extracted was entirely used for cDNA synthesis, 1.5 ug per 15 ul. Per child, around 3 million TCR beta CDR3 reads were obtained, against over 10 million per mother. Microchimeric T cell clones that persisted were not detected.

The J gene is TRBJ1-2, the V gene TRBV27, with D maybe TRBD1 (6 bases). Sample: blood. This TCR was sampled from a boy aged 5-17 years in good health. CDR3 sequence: CASSLSLQGSDYGYTF. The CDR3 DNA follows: TGTGCCAGCAGTTTATCCCTACAGGGATCGGACTATGGCTACACCTTC.